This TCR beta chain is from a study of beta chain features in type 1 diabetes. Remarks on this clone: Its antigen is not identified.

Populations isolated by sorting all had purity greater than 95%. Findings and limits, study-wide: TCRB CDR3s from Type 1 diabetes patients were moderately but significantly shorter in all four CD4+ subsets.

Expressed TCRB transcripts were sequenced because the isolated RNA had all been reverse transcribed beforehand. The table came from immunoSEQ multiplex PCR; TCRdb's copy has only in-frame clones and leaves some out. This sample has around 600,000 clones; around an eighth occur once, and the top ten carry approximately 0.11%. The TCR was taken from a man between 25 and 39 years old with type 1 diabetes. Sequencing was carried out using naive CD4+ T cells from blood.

CDR3 sequence (DNA): TGTGCCAGCAGCCTGGGCCAACTGGCCACCGGGGAGCTGTTTTTT. As protein: CASSLGQLATGELFF. The chain employs TRBV7-9 and TRBJ2-2; D gene unclear. V dropped 5 bases and J dropped 4 bases, with 14 bases sitting between them. Germline CDR1 is SEHNR and CDR2 is FQNEAQ (reference sequence). This CDR3 region has 15 residues.